What follows is one T cell receptor (beta chain) and its context. The sample originates from a study of control samples from healthy donors and cancer patients. Germline-derived CDR1 and CDR2 are KGHSH and LQKENI. With 5 bases removed from V and 2 bases from J, the gap between germline ends came to 10 bases. The CDR3 has 13 residues. Sequencing used immunoSEQ multiplex PCR; TCRdb keeps in-frame clones, though not all of them. Among over 150,000 clones listed, approximately 93% were seen once. The sample taken for sequencing was blood. The TCR originated in a man in his forties in good health. This sequence joins TRBV18 and TRBJ2-7, with D uncertain. Written as DNA, the CDR3 is TGTGCCAGCTCATCGCCGAGCACCTACGAGCAGTACTTC. Protein: CASSSPSTYEQYF.